This T cell receptor (beta chain) was documented in a study of blood T cell repertoires in COVID-19. Overall study context: Donors in the United States, Italy and Spain gave samples during acute or convalescent COVID-19. The cDNA or gDNA used as material had been derived from T cells, B-cell-depleted T cells, or PBMCs.

Profiling relied on immunoSEQ multiplex PCR, and the TCRdb table lists in-frame clones only, not all of them. This table holds 150,000 to 200,000 clones, around 89% found once. The CDR3 sequence is 14 residues long. Losses at the gene ends were 4 bases for V and 11 bases for J; bases not matched to a gene: 8. CDR1 SGHDN and CDR2 FVKESK come from the germline V gene. This clone was recorded a few times. The origin of this receptor is a man between 35 and 55 years old with active or convalescent COVID-19. Sample: peripheral blood. The gene calls are TRBV14 and TRBJ1-6; TRBD1 matches at 7 bases. The CDR3 coding sequence is TGTGCCAGCAGCCCATCACAGGGGACAACACCCCTCCACTTT. Protein product: CASSPSQGTTPLHF. The complete variable domain, with remaining parts taken from reference TRBV14 and TRBJ1-6, reads EAGVTQFPSHSVIEKGQTVTLRCDPISGHDNLYWYRRVMGKEIKFLLHFVKESKQDESGMPNNRFLAERTGGTYSTLKVQPAELEDSGVYFCASSPSQGTTPLHFGNGTRLTVT.